The clone carrying this TCR beta chain was observed at least ten times. V gave up 3 bases and J gave up 2 bases; unmatched junction bases: 5. Germline V gives CDR1 DFQATT, CDR2 SNEGSKA (reference sequence). The CDR3 is made up of 14 amino acids. The sample originates from a study of T-cell reconstitution after alpha-beta-depleted transplantation in children. A TCRbeta library incorporating unique molecular identifiers was prepared. TCRdb reprocessed the PCR reads via MiXCR and lists one record per CDR3 protein. This sample has fewer than 120,000 distinct CDR3 sequences; about a tenth occur once, and the top ten carry 6.5% to 9.5%.

The clonotype was recovered from a human donor who donated a stem cell graft to a child with acute lymphoblastic leukemia. The chain carries TRBV20-1 and TRBJ2-7, with 9 bases matching TRBD2. Source: PBMCs from the stem cell graft donor, taken from the stem cell graft. The CDR3 region is CSARVPSGAYEQYF. The CDR3, as DNA: TGCAGTGCTAGGGTCCCTAGCGGGGCCTACGAGCAGTACTTC.